The entry below gives a single TCR beta chain sequence along with its context. PCR involved 60 Vbeta and 13 Jbeta primers. Produced via immunoSEQ multiplex PCR; TCRdb's table is partial and in-frame only. The table lists fewer than 200,000 clones, approximately 70% of them singletons. The data stem from a study of cytomegalovirus exposure and HLA in healthy donors. Germline lookup yields CDR1 SGDLS and CDR2 YYNGEE. This CDR3 comprises 16 residues. The V segment lost 6 bases and the J segment 5 bases; nucleotides outside the gene matches: 12. The chain has TRBV9 and TRBJ2-3; 10 bases match TRBD1. The sequencing sample was made of PBMCs. This clonotype was sampled from a man aged 40-55 years in good health and CMV-seropositive. The CDR3 protein is CASTPGGGQGLDTQYF. The CDR3 coding sequence is TGTGCCAGCACCCCAGGGGGGGGACAGGGGTTAGATACGCAGTATTTT.